These T cell receptor beta chains were read from a single sample in a study of shared T cell receptors in the human thymus. Some clones are missing from TCRdb's copy, which holds only in-frame ones; the method was immunoSEQ multiplex PCR. The data show 630,000 or so clones, more than 70% seen once. These data also featured in a second study, about human thymus T cells.

The sequenced sample was thymocytes. The receptors shown here come from a boy under two years old with a congenital heart defect. CDR3s include the opening cysteine and the closing phenylalanine or tryptophan. The order of the fields is CDR3 DNA, CDR3 protein, V gene, D gene, clone size, J gene. The D gene is left open where the match is weak. Clone size, where shown, is once, few, many, or a class for clones that have expanded.

CDR3 DNA: TGTGCCAGCAGTTTAGTCCCCCCGGGACAGGGGTCGGGCAATCAGCCCCAGCATTTT
CDR3 protein: CASSLVPPGQGSGNQPQHF
V gene: TRBV27
D gene: TRBD1
clone size: -
J gene: TRBJ1-5

CDR3 DNA: TGTGCCAGCAGTTTGCGCAGGCCCAGGGGACCCCTCCACTTT
CDR3 protein: CASSLRRPRGPLHF
V gene: TRBV27
D gene: -
clone size: -
J gene: TRBJ1-6

CDR3 DNA: TGTGCCAGCAGCGCAGGGTCAATATCGGGCAATGAGCAGTTCTTC
CDR3 protein: CASSAGSISGNEQFF
V gene: TRBV9
D gene: -
clone size: -
J gene: TRBJ2-1

CDR3 DNA: TGTGCCAGTAGTATAAGAGCGGAAGAGACCCAGTACTTC
CDR3 protein: CASSIRAEETQYF
V gene: TRBV19
D gene: -
clone size: few
J gene: TRBJ2-5

CDR3 DNA: TGTGCCAGCAATCGACAGGGCCCGAGGGACGAGCAGTACTTC
CDR3 protein: CASNRQGPRDEQYF
V gene: TRBV6-1
D gene: TRBD1
clone size: once
J gene: TRBJ2-7

CDR3 DNA: TGTGCCAGCAGTGACACCCTGACAGAGAACACTGAAGCTTTCTTT
CDR3 protein: CASSDTLTENTEAFF
V gene: TRBV2
D gene: -
clone size: few
J gene: TRBJ1-1

CDR3 DNA: TGTGCCAGCAGTCGGGACACCACCTCCTACAATGAGCAGTTCTTC
CDR3 protein: CASSRDTTSYNEQFF
V gene: TRBV28
D gene: -
clone size: -
J gene: TRBJ2-1

CDR3 DNA: TGTGCCAGCAGCTTAGGCGGGACAGGGGGCTACAATGAGCAGTTCTTC
CDR3 protein: CASSLGGTGGYNEQFF
V gene: TRBV7-4
D gene: TRBD1
clone size: -
J gene: TRBJ2-1

CDR3 DNA: TGTGCCAGCAGGGGCGGGGGGGAGCCGGGAGAAAACATTCAGTACTTC
CDR3 protein: CASRGGGEPGENIQYF
V gene: TRBV6-6
D gene: TRBD2
clone size: -
J gene: TRBJ2-4

CDR3 DNA: TGTGCCAGCAGCTTAAGGGGGACAGGGGGACCCTTAAGCTCCTACGAGCAGTACTTC
CDR3 protein: CASSLRGTGGPLSSYEQYF
V gene: TRBV7-3
D gene: TRBD1
clone size: -
J gene: TRBJ2-7

CDR3 DNA: TGCGCCAGCAGCTTGATGGGCGATGGGGAGCTGTTTTTT
CDR3 protein: CASSLMGDGELFF
V gene: TRBV5-1
D gene: -
clone size: -
J gene: TRBJ2-2

CDR3 DNA: TGTGCCAGCAGCCAAAGTGTTAACTTTGAGCAGTTCTTC
CDR3 protein: CASSQSVNFEQFF
V gene: TRBV14
D gene: -
clone size: -
J gene: TRBJ2-1

CDR3 DNA: TGTGCCAGCAGCGCTAACTTCACGTCCTCCGTCCCTGAAGCTTTCTTT
CDR3 protein: CASSANFTSSVPEAFF
V gene: TRBV5-6
D gene: -
clone size: -
J gene: TRBJ1-1

CDR3 DNA: TGTGCCAGCAGCTTTTCTGGGACAGGGGTCTACGAGCAGTACTTC
CDR3 protein: CASSFSGTGVYEQYF
V gene: TRBV9
D gene: TRBD1
clone size: -
J gene: TRBJ2-7

CDR3 DNA: TGTGCCAGCAGCGGGACAGGGGGCCAGCCCCAGCATTTT
CDR3 protein: CASSGTGGQPQHF
V gene: TRBV27
D gene: TRBD1
clone size: -
J gene: TRBJ1-5

CDR3 DNA: TGCGCCAGCAGCCAGGCTCAGGTAGCTAGCGGGAGGAATGAGCAGTTCTTC
CDR3 protein: CASSQAQVASGRNEQFF
V gene: TRBV4-3
D gene: TRBD2
clone size: -
J gene: TRBJ2-1

CDR3 DNA: TGCGCCAGCAGCCTAGGGGACACGGCAGATACGCAGTATTTT
CDR3 protein: CASSLGDTADTQYF
V gene: TRBV4-3
D gene: -
clone size: -
J gene: TRBJ2-3

CDR3 DNA: TGTGCCAGCAGCCATTACGACAGGCATCAGCCCCAGCATTTT
CDR3 protein: CASSHYDRHQPQHF
V gene: TRBV4-2
D gene: -
clone size: -
J gene: TRBJ1-5

CDR3 DNA: TGTGCCAGCAGACCCATCGAGGTTAGCTCCTACAATGAGCAGTTCTTC
CDR3 protein: CASRPIEVSSYNEQFF
V gene: TRBV7-2
D gene: -
clone size: -
J gene: TRBJ2-1

CDR3 DNA: TGTGCCAGCGGACTAGCGGGAGGTCCCCGCAAGCAGTACTTC
CDR3 protein: CASGLAGGPRKQYF
V gene: TRBV6-5
D gene: TRBD2
clone size: -
J gene: TRBJ2-7